The 17 T cell receptor beta chains reported below all come from one sample, sequenced in a study of beta chain features in type 1 diabetes. Expressed TCRB transcripts got sequenced, as all isolated RNA was reverse transcribed. Produced via immunoSEQ multiplex PCR; TCRdb's table is partial and in-frame only. The sample carries 150,000 to 200,000 clones, approximately 9.1% recorded once. The source material was central memory CD4+ T cells from blood. The receptors originated from a woman aged 18-29 years in good health.

This clone has only a few counts. The rearrangement links TRBV29-1 to TRBJ2-7; no firm D call. CDR1 is SQVTM and CDR2 is ANQGSEA in the germline V gene. V was cut by 3 bases and J by 7 bases, with 13 bases left in between. The CDR3 loop spans 12 amino acids. CDR3 residues: CSVDSGAGEQYF. The CDR3 nucleotides are TGCAGCGTTGATTCCGGCGCCGGGGAGCAGTACTTC.

This clone has ten or more counts. This chain links TRBV29-1 with TRBJ2-3, with 8 bases that match TRBD1. CDR1 and CDR2 (germline): SQVTM, ANQGSEA. Trimming took 1 base from V and 4 from J; bases not matched to a gene: 4. The CDR3 spans 14 residues. The CDR3 loop is CSVEVDRVPDTQYF. CDR3 in DNA: TGCAGCGTTGAAGTGGACAGGGTCCCAGATACGCAGTATTTT.

This clone was observed a few times. The chain carries TRBV6-5 and TRBJ2-1, with 10 positions matching TRBD2. Germline V gives CDR1 MNHEY, CDR2 SVGAGI. The CDR3 extends over 15 amino acids. V shed 6 bases and J 4 bases; nucleotides not matched to a gene: 6. The CDR3 DNA reads as TGTGCCAGCAGAGCCGGACTAGCGGTATACAATGAGCAGTTCTTC. Protein sequence: CASRAGLAVYNEQFF.

J is TRBJ1-1 and V is TRBV4-3, with unresolved D. The V gene lost 0 bases and the J gene lost 11 bases, with 10 bases spanning the gap. CDR3 length equals 12 residues. CDR1 and CDR2 (germline): LGHNA, YSLEER. The CDR3 nucleotides read TGCGCCAGCAGCCAAGAGGGCAGGAGGGCTTTCTTT. Translation: CASSQEGRRAFF.

V gene TRBV7-3 combines with J gene TRBJ2-7; TRBD1 aligns across 9 bases. With 5 bases clipped from V and 6 bases from J, the junction kept 11 bases outside the gene matches. The CDR3 totals 15 residues. The germline V gene encodes CDR1 SGHTA and CDR2 FQGTGA. CDR3 nucleotide sequence: TGTGCCAGCAGCGCCTCCGGGACAGGGTACGTCGAGCAGTACTTC. This gives the protein CASSASGTGYVEQYF.

The chain employs TRBV5-1 and TRBJ2-5, with no clear D. Trimming left V 4 bases short and J 5 bases short, with 18 bases between. The CDR3 is 15 residues long. Per germline, CDR1 SGHRS and CDR2 YFSETQ. The CDR3 sequence: CASSEDGNIGETQYF. The CDR3 coding sequence is TGCGCCAGCAGCGAAGACGGAAACATCGGGGAGACCCAGTACTTC.

This clone was picked up many times. The chain has TRBV2 and TRBJ1-5, with 11 bases fitting TRBD1. V shed 6 bases and J 8 bases; nucleotides not matched to a gene: 9. The CDR3 extends over 15 amino acids. CDR1 and CDR2 (germline): SNHLY, FYNNEI. CDR3: CASSMDRGRVKPQHF. The CDR3 coding sequence is TGTGCCAGCAGCATGGACAGGGGGCGCGTAAAGCCCCAGCATTTT.

The chain has TRBV15 and TRBJ2-5; 8 bases are shared with TRBD1. The junction had 7 bases not matched to a gene; V was cut back by 5 bases and J by 2 bases. The germline V gene has CDR1 LNHNV and CDR2 YYDKDF (reference sequence). The CDR3 spans 15 residues. CDR3 bases: TGTGCCACCAGCCGTAACAGGGGGACTCAAGAGACCCAGTACTTC. This codes for CATSRNRGTQETQYF.

The chain has TRBV30 and TRBJ1-2; the match to TRBD1 covers 10 bases. There are 15 residues in the CDR3. With 1 base clipped from V and 2 bases from J, the junction kept 4 bases outside the gene matches. The germline gives CDR1 GTSNPN, CDR2 SVGIG (reference sequence). CDR3 residues: CAWSAGQGLNYGYTF. The CDR3 DNA reads TGTGCCTGGAGTGCGGGACAGGGGTTAAACTATGGCTACACCTTC.

This clone was detected only a few times. J is TRBJ1-2 and V is TRBV18; D is ambiguous. The V end lost 2 bases, the J end lost 0 bases, and 10 bases lay between the germline ends. The CDR3 runs to 15 residues. CDR1 and CDR2 from the germline V gene are KGHSH and LQKENI. DNA of the CDR3: TGTGCCAGCTCACCAAATCGGGGATCTAACTATGGCTACACCTTC. Amino acids: CASSPNRGSNYGYTF.

This clone appeared many times. The rearrangement links TRBV4-3 to TRBJ1-5; D unresolved. Trimming cost V 0 bases and J 6 bases, with 6 bases left between them. CDR1 LGHNA and CDR2 YSLEER come from the germline V gene. This CDR3 spans 13 amino acids. The CDR3 region is CASSQDGLQPQHF. The DNA for the CDR3 is TGCGCCAGCAGCCAAGATGGCCTTCAGCCCCAGCATTTT.

This chain joins TRBV7-9 and TRBJ2-7; 9 positions match TRBD2. This CDR3 has 14 amino acids. Germline trimming cut 0 bases from V and 7 bases from J; bases unmatched to any gene: 4. Germline CDR1 SEHNR, CDR2 FQNEAQ (reference sequence). CDR3 sequence: CASSLAPTSGEQYF. The CDR3 nucleotides are TGTGCCAGCAGCTTAGCGCCGACTAGCGGAGAGCAGTACTTC.

This chain uses TRBV6-6 with TRBJ2-1, with 7 nucleotides matching TRBD1. The CDR3 has 14 amino acids. Germline V gene data show CDR1 as MNHNY and CDR2 as SVGAGI (reference sequence). The J segment lost 0 bases and the V segment lost 8 bases, leaving 4 bases of the junction unmatched. The CDR3 DNA follows: TGTGCCAGCCGAAGGGACAGCTCCTACAATGAGCAGTTCTTC. It codes for CASRRDSSYNEQFF.

Here the CDR3 DNA reads TGTGCCAGCATCCCAGCTGGGGCAGGAAACACCGGGGAGCTGTTTTTT. Encoded protein: CASIPAGAGNTGELFF. The J gene is TRBJ2-2, the V gene TRBV28; D is possibly TRBD1 (5 bases). V was pared by 7 bases and J by 2 bases, with 17 bases between. Looked up from germline, CDR1 is MDHEN and CDR2 is SYDVKM. CDR3 length: 16 residues.

This clone was seen a few times. The sample holds other DNA sequences that translate to the same CDR3. The rearrangement links TRBV9 to TRBJ2-5, with 7 nucleotides matching TRBD2. Germline CDR1 and CDR2: SGDLS and YYNGEE. CDR3 length: 15 residues. V trimming: 0 bases; J trimming: 1 base; junction bases outside the gene matches: 3. The CDR3: CASSVAGGPQETQYF. DNA of the CDR3: TGTGCCAGCAGCGTAGCGGGAGGCCCCCAAGAGACCCAGTACTTC.

A word on this clone: Other nucleotide sequences in the sample specify the same CDR3. The V gene is TRBV5-1, the J gene TRBJ2-3; unclear D gene. Germline lookup yields CDR1 SGHRS and CDR2 YFSETQ. This CDR3 has 15 residues. Trimming cost V 0 bases and J 0 bases, with 8 bases left between them. DNA for the CDR3: TGCGCCAGCAGCTTGGGCAGTTCTAGCACAGATACGCAGTATTTT. Its translation: CASSLGSSSTDTQYF.

J is TRBJ2-1 and V is TRBV5-1, with 11 bases fitting TRBD2. This CDR3 is 15 amino acids long. Trimming took 2 bases from V and 9 from J; bases not matched to a gene: 7. Germline V gives CDR1 SGHRS, CDR2 YFSETQ. The chain's CDR3 is CASSLLAGAQGEQFF. CDR3 DNA: TGCGCCAGCAGCTTACTAGCGGGGGCCCAGGGTGAGCAGTTCTTC.